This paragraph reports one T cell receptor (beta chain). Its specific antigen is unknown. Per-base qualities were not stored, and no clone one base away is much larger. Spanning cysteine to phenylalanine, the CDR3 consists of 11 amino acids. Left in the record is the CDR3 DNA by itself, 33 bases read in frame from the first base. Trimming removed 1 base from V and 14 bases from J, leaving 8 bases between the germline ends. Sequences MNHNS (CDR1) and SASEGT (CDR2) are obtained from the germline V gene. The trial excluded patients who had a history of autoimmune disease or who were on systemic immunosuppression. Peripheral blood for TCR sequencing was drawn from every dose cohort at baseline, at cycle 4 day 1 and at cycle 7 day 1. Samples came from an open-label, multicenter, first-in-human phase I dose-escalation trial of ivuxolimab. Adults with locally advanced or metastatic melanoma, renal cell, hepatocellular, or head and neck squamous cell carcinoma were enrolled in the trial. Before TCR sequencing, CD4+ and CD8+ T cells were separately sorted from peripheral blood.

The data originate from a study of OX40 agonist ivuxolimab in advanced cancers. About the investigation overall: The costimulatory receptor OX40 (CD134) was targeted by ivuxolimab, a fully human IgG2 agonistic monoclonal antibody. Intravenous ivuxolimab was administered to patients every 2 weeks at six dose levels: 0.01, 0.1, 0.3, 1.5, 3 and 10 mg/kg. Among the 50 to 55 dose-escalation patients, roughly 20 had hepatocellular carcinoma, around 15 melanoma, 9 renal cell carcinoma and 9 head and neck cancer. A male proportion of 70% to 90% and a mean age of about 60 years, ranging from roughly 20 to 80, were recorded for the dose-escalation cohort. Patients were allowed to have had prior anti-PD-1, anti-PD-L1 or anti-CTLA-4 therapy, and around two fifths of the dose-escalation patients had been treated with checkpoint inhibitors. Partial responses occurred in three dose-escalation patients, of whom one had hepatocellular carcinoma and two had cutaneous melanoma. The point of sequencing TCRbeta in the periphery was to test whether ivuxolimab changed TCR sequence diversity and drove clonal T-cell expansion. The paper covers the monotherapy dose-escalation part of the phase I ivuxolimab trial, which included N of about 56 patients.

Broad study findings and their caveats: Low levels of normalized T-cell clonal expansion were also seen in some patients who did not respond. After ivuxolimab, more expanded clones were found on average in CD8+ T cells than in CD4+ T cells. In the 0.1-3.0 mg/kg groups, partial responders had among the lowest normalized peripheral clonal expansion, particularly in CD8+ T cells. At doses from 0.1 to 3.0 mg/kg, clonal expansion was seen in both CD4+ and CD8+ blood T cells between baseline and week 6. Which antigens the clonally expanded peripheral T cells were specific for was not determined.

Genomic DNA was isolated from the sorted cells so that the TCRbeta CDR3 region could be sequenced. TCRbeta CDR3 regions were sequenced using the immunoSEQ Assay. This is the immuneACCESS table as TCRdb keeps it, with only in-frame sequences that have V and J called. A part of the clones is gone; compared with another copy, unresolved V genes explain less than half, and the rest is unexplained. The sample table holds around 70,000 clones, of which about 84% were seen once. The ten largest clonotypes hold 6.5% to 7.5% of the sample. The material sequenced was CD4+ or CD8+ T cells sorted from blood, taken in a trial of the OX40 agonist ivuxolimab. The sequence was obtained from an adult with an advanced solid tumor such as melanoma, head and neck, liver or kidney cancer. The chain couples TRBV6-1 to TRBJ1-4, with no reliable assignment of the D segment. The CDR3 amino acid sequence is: CASSEGPRLFF. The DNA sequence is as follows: TGTGCCAGCAGTGAAGGACCCCGGCTGTTTTTT.